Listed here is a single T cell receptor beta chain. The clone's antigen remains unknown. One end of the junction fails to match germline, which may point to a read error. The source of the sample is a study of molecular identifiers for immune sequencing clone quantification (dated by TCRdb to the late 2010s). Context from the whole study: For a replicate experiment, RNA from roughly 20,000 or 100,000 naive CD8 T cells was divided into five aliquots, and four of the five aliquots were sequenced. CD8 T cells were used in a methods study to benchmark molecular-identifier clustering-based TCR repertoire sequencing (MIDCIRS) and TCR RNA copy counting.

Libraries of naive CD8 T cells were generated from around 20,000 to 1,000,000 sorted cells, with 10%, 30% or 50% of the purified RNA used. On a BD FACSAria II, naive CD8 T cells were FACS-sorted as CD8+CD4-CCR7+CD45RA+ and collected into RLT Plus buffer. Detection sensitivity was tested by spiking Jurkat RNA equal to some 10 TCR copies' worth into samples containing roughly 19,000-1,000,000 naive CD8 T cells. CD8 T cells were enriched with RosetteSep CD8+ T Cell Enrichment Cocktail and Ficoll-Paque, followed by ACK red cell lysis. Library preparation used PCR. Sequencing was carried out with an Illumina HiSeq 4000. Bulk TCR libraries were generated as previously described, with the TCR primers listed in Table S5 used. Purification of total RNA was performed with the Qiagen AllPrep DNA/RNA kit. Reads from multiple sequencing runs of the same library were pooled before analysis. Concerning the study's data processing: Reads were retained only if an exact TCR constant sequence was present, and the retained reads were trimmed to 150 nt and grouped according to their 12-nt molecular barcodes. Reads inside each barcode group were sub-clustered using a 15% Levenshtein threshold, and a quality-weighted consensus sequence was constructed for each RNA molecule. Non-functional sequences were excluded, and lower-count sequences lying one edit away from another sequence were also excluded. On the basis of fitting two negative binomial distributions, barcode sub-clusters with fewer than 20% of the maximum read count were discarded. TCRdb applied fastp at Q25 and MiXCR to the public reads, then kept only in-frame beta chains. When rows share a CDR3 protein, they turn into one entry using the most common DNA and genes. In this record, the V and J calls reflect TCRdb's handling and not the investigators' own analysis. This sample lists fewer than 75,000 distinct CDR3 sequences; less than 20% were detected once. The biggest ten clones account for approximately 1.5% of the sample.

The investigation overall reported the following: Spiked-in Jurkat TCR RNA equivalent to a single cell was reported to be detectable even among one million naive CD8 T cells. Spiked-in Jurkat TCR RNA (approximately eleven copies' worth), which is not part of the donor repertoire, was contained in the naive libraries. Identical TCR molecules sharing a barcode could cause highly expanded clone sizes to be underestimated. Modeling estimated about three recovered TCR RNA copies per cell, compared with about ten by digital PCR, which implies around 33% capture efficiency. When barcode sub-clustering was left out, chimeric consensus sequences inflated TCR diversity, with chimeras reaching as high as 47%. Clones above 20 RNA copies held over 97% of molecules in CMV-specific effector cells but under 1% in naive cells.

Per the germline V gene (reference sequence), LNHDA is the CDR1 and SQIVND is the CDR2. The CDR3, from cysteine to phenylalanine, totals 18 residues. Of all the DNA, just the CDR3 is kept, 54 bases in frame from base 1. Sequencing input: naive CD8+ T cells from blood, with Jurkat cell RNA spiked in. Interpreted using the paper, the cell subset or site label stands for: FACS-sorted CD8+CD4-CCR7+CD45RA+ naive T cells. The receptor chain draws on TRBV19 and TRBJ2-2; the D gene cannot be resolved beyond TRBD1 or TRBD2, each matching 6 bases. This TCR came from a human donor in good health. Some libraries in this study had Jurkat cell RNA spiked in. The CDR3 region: CASSIDWTVYVSTGGLFF. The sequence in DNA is TGTGCCAGTAGTATAGATTGGACAGTCTATGTGTCTACCGGGGGGCTGTTTTTT.